This TCR beta chain was identified in a study of T cell responses to AZD1222 COVID-19 vaccine. Here immunoSEQ multiplex PCR was the method, and the copy in TCRdb shows in-frame clones only, minus some. The sample yields about 140,000 clones, around 89% seen once. Germline lookup yields CDR1 ENHRY and CDR2 SYGVKD. Trimming shortened V by 6 bases and J by 7 bases, and 16 bases separated the two germline ends. The CDR3 contains 15 residues. The V gene is TRBV10-3, the J gene TRBJ1-6; D remains unclear. The source material was peripheral blood, sampled on day 0 of AZD1222 vaccination. This receptor was obtained from an adult in good health. The CDR3: CAIRGQDGRNSPLHF. CDR3 sequence (DNA): TGTGCCATCAGAGGGCAAGATGGGCGCAATTCACCCCTCCACTTT.